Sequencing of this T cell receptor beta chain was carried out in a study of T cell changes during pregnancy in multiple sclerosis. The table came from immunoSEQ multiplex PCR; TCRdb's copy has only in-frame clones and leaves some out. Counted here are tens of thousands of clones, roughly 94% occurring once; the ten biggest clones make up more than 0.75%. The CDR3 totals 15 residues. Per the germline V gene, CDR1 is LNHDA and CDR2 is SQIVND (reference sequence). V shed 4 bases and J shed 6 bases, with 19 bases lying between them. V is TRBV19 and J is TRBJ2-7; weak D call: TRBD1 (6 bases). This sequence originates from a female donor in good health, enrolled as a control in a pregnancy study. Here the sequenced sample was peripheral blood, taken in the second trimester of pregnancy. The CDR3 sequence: CASSSQGLVGSEQYF. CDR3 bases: TGTGCCAGTAGTAGTCAGGGGCTAGTAGGGAGCGAGCAGTACTTC.